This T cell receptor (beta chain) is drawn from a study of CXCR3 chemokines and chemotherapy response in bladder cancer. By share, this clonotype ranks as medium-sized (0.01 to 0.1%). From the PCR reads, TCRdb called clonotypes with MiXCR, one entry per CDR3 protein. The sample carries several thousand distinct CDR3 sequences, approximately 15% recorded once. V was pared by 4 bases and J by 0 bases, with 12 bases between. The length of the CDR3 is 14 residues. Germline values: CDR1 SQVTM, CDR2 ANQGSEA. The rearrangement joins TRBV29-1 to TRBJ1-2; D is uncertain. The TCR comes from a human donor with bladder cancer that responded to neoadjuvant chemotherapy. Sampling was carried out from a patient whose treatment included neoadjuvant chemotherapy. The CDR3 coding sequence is TGCAGCGTTGCGACGGGTGCCTCTAACTATGGCTACACCTTC. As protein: CSVATGASNYGYTF.